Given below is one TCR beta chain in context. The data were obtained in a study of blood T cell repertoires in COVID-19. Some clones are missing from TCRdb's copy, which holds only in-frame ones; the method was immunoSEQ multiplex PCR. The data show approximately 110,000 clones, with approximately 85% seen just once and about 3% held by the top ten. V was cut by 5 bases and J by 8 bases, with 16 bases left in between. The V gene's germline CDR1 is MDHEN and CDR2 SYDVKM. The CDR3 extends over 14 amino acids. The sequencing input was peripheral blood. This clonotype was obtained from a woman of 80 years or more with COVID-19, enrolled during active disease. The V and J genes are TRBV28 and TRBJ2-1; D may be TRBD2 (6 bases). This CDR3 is CASSHGGNSHEQFF. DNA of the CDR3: TGTGCCAGCAGTCACGGAGGGAACTCCCATGAGCAGTTCTTC.